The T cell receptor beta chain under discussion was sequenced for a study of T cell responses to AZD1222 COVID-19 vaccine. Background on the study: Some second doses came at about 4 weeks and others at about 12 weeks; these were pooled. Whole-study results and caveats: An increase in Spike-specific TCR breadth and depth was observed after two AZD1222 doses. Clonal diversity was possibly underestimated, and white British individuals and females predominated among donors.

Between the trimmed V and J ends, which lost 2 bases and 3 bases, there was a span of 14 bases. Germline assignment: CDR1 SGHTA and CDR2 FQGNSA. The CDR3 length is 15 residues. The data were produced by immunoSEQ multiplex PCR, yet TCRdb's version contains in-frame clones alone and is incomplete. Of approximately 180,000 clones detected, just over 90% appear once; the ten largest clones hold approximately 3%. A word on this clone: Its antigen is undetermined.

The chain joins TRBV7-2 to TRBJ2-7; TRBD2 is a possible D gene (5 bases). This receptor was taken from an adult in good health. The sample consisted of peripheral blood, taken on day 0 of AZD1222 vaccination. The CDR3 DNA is TGTGCCAGCAGCTTATATGAGGGTACGAGCTACGAGCAGTACTTC. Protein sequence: CASSLYEGTSYEQYF.